The rows below give T cell receptor beta chains drawn from one sample of a study of blood T cells in healthy people across ages. TCRdb reprocessed the 5' RACE reads with MiXCR, giving one entry per CDR3 protein. The sample shows over 750,000 distinct CDR3 sequences, about 25% of them seen only once. The same sample was also studied in work on T cells of mothers and their children.

Sequencing was done on a sample of blood. The origin of the receptors is a boy younger than 18 in good health. CDR3s leave out the opening cysteine and the closing phenylalanine or tryptophan. Each record gives: V gene, CDR3 protein.

TRBV28 | ASSTDRLGETQY
TRBV19 | ASSIERDSTDTQY
TRBV6-5 | ASRRRGLGANVLT
TRBV7-9 | ASSPEGSSGNTIY
TRBV7-6 | ASRDGETYEQY
TRBV6-4 | ASSEAGGSNEQF
TRBV2 | ASSARQGNGETQY
TRBV10-3 | ATQGDISLLAYGYT
TRBV3-1 | ASSQESTAGTGVQY
TRBV7-9 | ASSLGPGSSYNEQF
TRBV5-6 | ASSFYRGTYQETQY
TRBV5-1 | ASSFDSYEQY
TRBV5-1 | ASSMTGDSTDTQY
TRBV20-1 | SALGRISDNQPQH
TRBV14 | ASSPKRNTEAF
TRBV6-1 | ASTLKDGRTEAF
TRBV4-3 | ASSQEVAGVQGEETQY
TRBV5-6 | ASSPDRSSGNTIY
TRBV11-2 | ASSLTSGISQETQY
TRBV7-9 | ASSFSDVSYEQY
TRBV7-2 | ASSSGLTYGYT
TRBV7-9 | ASSSPSGTSRSYNEQF
TRBV11-1 | ASTWDSPYEQY
TRBV7-9 | ASSPGDWGGLNEQF
TRBV5-5 | ASSSPAVQVVGPQH
TRBV29-1 | SVVEHNQETQY
TRBV7-2 | ASQWRGTDTQY
TRBV7-9 | ASSFGGYYEQY
TRBV25-1 | ATTGERNTEAF
TRBV7-9 | ASSPVGSDEQF
TRBV3-1 | ASSQESLLSIQY
TRBV6-5 | ASSYTGVGYQETQY
TRBV9 | ASSVGSGNYEQY
TRBV28 | ASNMGQGIDYGYT
TRBV27 | ASSLSEGQGQETQY
TRBV29-1 | SAGGQQNTEAF
TRBV24-1 | ATSDPDQQY
TRBV20-1 | SSGRLGNEQF
TRBV4-1 | ASSQEVRLQYTDTQY
TRBV4-1 | ASSSEGGTDEQF
TRBV27 | ASSLGQGAFEQF
TRBV7-9 | ASSSFSGGGYNEQF
TRBV6-1 | ASSTGPIPTLSGTEAF
TRBV7-2 | ASSLGLTQF
TRBV20-1 | SAGDITSPLH
TRBV4-1 | ASSDFGGSVNGDTQY
TRBV7-9 | ASSSPRDSGSETQY
TRBV19 | ASSIVGDSYEQY
TRBV6-5 | ASSPKGQGALYRY
TRBV10-3 | AISPDSYEEQF
TRBV12-5 | ASGLGGLHQETQY